Many counts were recorded for the clone carrying this T cell receptor beta chain. The antigen remains undetermined. TCR beta CDR3 regions were amplified from RNA. First-round RT-PCR with HTBI primers amplified the TCR CDR3 region. MiXCR, run by TCRdb on the multiplex PCR reads, gives a single entry per CDR3 protein. This sample yields hundreds of thousands of distinct CDR3 sequences, of which around 15% are seen a single time; roughly 10% belongs to the top ten. This specimen comes from a study of T cells in Graves' hyperthyroidism and ophthalmopathy. Study-level background: Peripheral blood was collected at initial diagnosis, before any treatment. Study findings and constraints: Model predictions of ophthalmopathy came a median roughly 6.7 months before onset.

V lost 4 bases to trimming and J lost 6 bases, with 20 bases between them. The CDR3 has 16 residues. The germline V gene has CDR1 SGHDN and CDR2 FVKESK. Not enrolled were patients with uncontrolled infection, other autoimmune disease, pregnancy or lactation. Diagnosis rested on symptoms, serum thyroxine and TRAb, thyroid ultrasound, and orbital computed tomography. V and J are TRBV14 and TRBJ2-3, with D perhaps TRBD1 (6 bases). Sequencing used blood. The receptor comes from a woman younger than 35 with Graves' hyperthyroidism. CDR3 coding DNA: TGTGCCAGCAGCCCGGCGTCGGGACACGGGTGGGATACGCAGTATTTT. It codes for CASSPASGHGWDTQYF.